This TCR beta chain was found in a study of OX40 agonist ivuxolimab in advanced cancers. For the study in its entirety: Ivuxolimab, which targeted the costimulatory receptor OX40 (CD134), was an agonistic, fully human IgG2 monoclonal antibody. The paper reports the monotherapy dose-escalation portion (N = 52 patients) of the phase I ivuxolimab trial. Partial responses occurred in three dose-escalation patients: two with cutaneous melanoma and one with hepatocellular carcinoma. The dose-escalation cohort was over 70% male with a mean age of about 60 years, ranging from roughly 23 to 90. Intravenous ivuxolimab was administered to patients every 2 weeks at six dose levels: 0.01, 0.1, 0.3, 1.5, 3 and 10 mg/kg. The purpose of peripheral TCRbeta sequencing was to test whether ivuxolimab changed TCR sequence diversity and led to clonal T-cell expansion. Patients were allowed to have had prior anti-PD-1, anti-PD-L1 or anti-CTLA-4 therapy, and around two fifths of the dose-escalation patients had been treated with checkpoint inhibitors. Among the 50 to 55 dose-escalation patients, approximately 20 had hepatocellular carcinoma, some 15 melanoma, 9 renal cell carcinoma and 9 head and neck cancer. Beyond this particular receptor, the publication reports: The antigen specificity of the clonally expanded peripheral T cells was not determined. In the 0.1-3.0 mg/kg groups, partial responders had among the lowest normalized peripheral clonal expansion, particularly in CD8+ T cells. After ivuxolimab, more expanded clones were found on average in CD8+ T cells than in CD4+ T cells. At doses from 0.1 to 3.0 mg/kg, clonal expansion was seen in both CD4+ and CD8+ blood T cells between baseline and week 6. Low levels of normalized T-cell clonal expansion were also seen in some patients who did not respond.

To sequence the TCRbeta CDR3 region, genomic DNA was isolated from the sorted cells. TCRbeta CDR3 regions were sequenced using the immunoSEQ Assay. TCRdb took over this immuneACCESS table, retaining in-frame rearrangements with V and J assigned. Such tables are incomplete; in checked studies, under half of the missing clones stem from an unresolved V gene, and the remainder is unexplained. In this sample the table shows tens of thousands of clones, 85% to 90% of which occur a single time. The ten largest account for approximately 0.3% of the sample. The trial excluded patients who had a history of autoimmune disease or were on systemic immunosuppression. Peripheral blood for TCR sequencing was collected from all dose cohorts at baseline, on cycle 4 day 1, and on cycle 7 day 1. Samples were obtained from an open-label, multicenter, first-in-human phase I dose-escalation trial of ivuxolimab. The trial enrolled adults with locally advanced or metastatic head and neck squamous cell, hepatocellular, melanoma or renal cell carcinoma. Before TCR sequencing, CD4+ and CD8+ T cells were separately sorted from peripheral blood.

About this clone: No cognate antigen has been identified for it. The sample holds no much larger clone one base away, and base qualities are not on file.

Relative to germline, V is 6 bases shorter and J is 11 bases shorter, with 16 bases between their ends. The CDR3 measures 12 amino acids from cysteine to phenylalanine. This entry keeps only the CDR3 DNA: 36 bases, framed from base 1. CDR1 is given as MDHEN and CDR2 as SYDVKM, both from the germline V gene. The sequence was collected from an adult with an advanced solid tumor such as melanoma, head and neck, liver or kidney cancer. The rearrangement combines TRBV28 with TRBJ1-1; the D gene assignment is ambiguous. Here the sequenced sample was CD4+ or CD8+ T cells sorted from blood, taken in a trial of the OX40 agonist ivuxolimab. The bases read TGTGCCAGCAGCCCCGCCCAGATAGGGGCTTTCTTT. Its amino acids are CASSPAQIGAFF. With the rest looked up from the reference TRBV28 and TRBJ1-1 genes rather than sequenced, the full variable domain is DVKVTQSSRYLVKRTGEKVFLECVQDMDHENMFWYRQDPGLGLRLIYFSYDVKMKEKGDIPEGYSVSREKKERFSLILESASTNQTSMYLCASSPAQIGAFFGQGTRLTVV.